The source of this T cell receptor (beta chain) is a study of T cell repertoires in cytomegalovirus infection. At the level of the study: Matching HLA type and CMV infection were both indicated by public TCR beta signatures.

The germline CDR1 and CDR2 sequences are SGHAT and FQNNGV. The J segment lost 4 bases and the V segment lost 3 bases, leaving 9 bases of the junction unmatched. The CDR3 runs 16 residues. Using its own MiXCR run on the reads, TCRdb lists one record per CDR3 protein. The sample consists of almost 300,000 distinct CDR3 sequences, about 9.1% of them appearing once. Study-wide findings and caveats: Individuals carrying CMV plus the relevant HLA were identified by cumulative frequency of public TCR beta families. Clonotype analysis showed dominance of the ex vivo response by HLA-C-restricted CMV-specific TCR beta clonotypes.

This clonotype came up many times. Its antigen is unknown. The TCR sequence derives from a human donor in good health (CMV status not recorded). Some clones in this sample may be carry-over from other donors' samples. The chain couples TRBV11-2 to TRBJ2-3, with 8 bases fitting TRBD2. Input material: PBMCs. CDR3 DNA: TGTGCCAGCAGCTTCTATTTCGGGGGGGCCTCAGATACGCAGTATTTT. Translation: CASSFYFGGASDTQYF.